This T cell receptor beta chain was documented in a study of T cell changes during pregnancy in multiple sclerosis. CDR1 is MNHEY and CDR2 is SVGAGI in the germline V gene. This CDR3 spans 15 amino acids. This clone was seen once. The repertoire was sequenced with immunoSEQ multiplex PCR; TCRdb's copy has only in-frame clones and lacks some. The sample yields about 40,000 clones, 80% to 90% seen once. The sample was CD4+ T cells from peripheral blood mononuclear cells, taken in the first trimester of pregnancy. The chain employs TRBV6-5 and TRBJ2-5; possibly TRBD1 for D (6 bases). The J call is doubtful: the DNA matches TRBJ2-7 better. The receptor comes from a female donor with multiple sclerosis, enrolled in a pregnancy study. This CDR3 reads CASSYQQGASYEQYF. The CDR3 coding sequence is TGTGCCAGCAGTTACCAACAGGGAGCCTCCTACGAGCAGTACTTC.